Shown below are 27 T cell receptor beta chains from a single sample sequenced in a study of blood T cell repertoires in COVID-19. Using immunoSEQ multiplex PCR, the repertoire was profiled, and TCRdb retains in-frame clones only, with some absent. This table has roughly 90,000 clones, 85% to 90% appearing once. Sequencing was done on a sample of peripheral blood. These receptors were obtained from a human donor with active COVID-19. The donor label of this sample is uncertain.

The V call is TRBV25-1, the J call TRBJ2-3, with TRBD1 matching 8 bases. The germline gives CDR1 MGHDK, CDR2 SYGVNS. The CDR3 is made up of 15 amino acids. J was trimmed by 2 bases and V by 5 bases; bases with no gene match: 6. CDR3 in amino acids: CASSSDREPTDTQYF. The CDR3 nucleotides read TGTGCCAGCAGTTCGGACAGGGAGCCCACAGATACGCAGTATTTT.

This clone was observed a few times. J is TRBJ2-3 and V is TRBV7-2; no firm D call. V lost 2 bases and J lost 4, with 7 bases in between. CDR1 SGHTA and CDR2 FQGNSA come from the germline V gene. The CDR3 totals 13 residues. CDR3 DNA sequence: TGTGCCAGCAGCTTAACAGAAGCAGATACGCAGTATTTT. Translation: CASSLTEADTQYF. The variable domain in full, completed from reference TRBV7-2 and TRBJ2-3, reads GAGVSQSPSNKVTEKGKDVELRCDPISGHTALYWYRQSLGQGLEFLIYFQGNSAPDKSGLPSDRFSAERTGGSVSTLTIQRTQQEDSAVYLCASSLTEADTQYFGPGTRLTVL.

This clone was picked up one time. V is TRBV11-2 and J is TRBJ2-5; TRBD1 might be the D (6 bases). CDR1 and CDR2 from the germline V gene are SGHAT and FQNNGV. With 2 bases removed from V and 5 bases from J, the gap between germline ends came to 12 bases. The CDR3 has 14 residues. In DNA form, the CDR3 reads TGTGCCAGCAGCTTAAAGGGGGATGGGGAGACCCAGTACTTC. This encodes CASSLKGDGETQYF.

The chain combines TRBV5-8 with TRBJ2-2; possibly TRBD2 for D (5 bases). The CDR3 totals 15 residues. With 1 base removed from V and 4 bases from J, the gap between germline ends came to 11 bases. The germline V gene encodes CDR1 SGHTS and CDR2 YDEGEE. The CDR3 loop is CASSLSGLATGELFF. The CDR3 DNA reads TGTGCCAGCAGCTTGTCCGGCCTAGCCACCGGGGAGCTGTTTTTT.

The rearrangement uses TRBV7-9 and TRBJ1-2; D is undetermined. CDR3 size: 14 residues. Germline V lookup: CDR1 SEHNR, CDR2 FQNEAQ (reference sequence). V was pared by 2 bases and J by 8 bases, with 15 bases between. The CDR3 nucleotides are TGTGCCAGCAGCTTACTGAACGGAGTGGAAGGCTACACCTTC. The encoded protein is CASSLLNGVEGYTF. Complete variable domain (other parts from reference TRBV7-9 and TRBJ1-2): DTGVSQNPRHKITKRGQNVTFRCDPISEHNRLYWYRQTLGQGPEFLTYFQNEAQLEKSRLLSDRFSAERPKGSFSTLEIQRTEQGDSAMYLCASSLLNGVEGYTFGSGTRLTVV.

This rearrangement joins TRBV19 to TRBJ2-1, with TRBD1 as a possible D gene (6 bases). The CDR3 length is 14 residues. Germline V gene lookup returns CDR1 LNHDA and CDR2 SQIVND (reference sequence). V was pared by 7 bases and J by 6 bases, with 16 bases between. CDR3 sequence reads: CASNRAYGTNEQFF. The CDR3 coding sequence is TGTGCCAGTAACAGGGCTTATGGGACCAATGAGCAGTTCTTC.

The chain couples TRBV27 to TRBJ2-7; weak D call: TRBD1 (5 bases). Germline V gene lookup returns CDR1 MNHEY and CDR2 SMNVEV (reference sequence). This CDR3 has 13 amino acids. With 2 bases removed from V and 2 bases from J, the gap between germline ends came to 7 bases. CDR3 in DNA: TGTGCCAGCAGTTTAAAGGACACCTACGAGCAGTACTTC. Protein product: CASSLKDTYEQYF.

The J gene is TRBJ1-4, the V gene TRBV5-5; weak D call: TRBD1 (5 bases). Trimming pared 4 bases from V and 2 bases from J, leaving 18 bases between. CDR1 SGHKS and CDR2 YYEKEE come from the germline V gene (reference sequence). CDR3 length: 17 residues. The CDR3 DNA follows: TGTGCCAGCAGCAGGGGCCCAACCGGATCTACTAATGAAAAACTGTTTTTT. It encodes CASSRGPTGSTNEKLFF. The complete variable domain, with remaining parts taken from reference TRBV5-5 and TRBJ1-4, reads DAGVTQSPTHLIKTRGQQVTLRCSPISGHKSVSWYQQVLGQGPQFIFQYYEKEERGRGNFPDRFSARQFPNYSSELNVNALLLGDSALYLCASSRGPTGSTNEKLFFGSGTQLSVL.

J is TRBJ1-2 and V is TRBV5-1, with TRBD1 as a possible D gene (5 bases). V was cut by 4 bases and J by 4 bases, with 23 bases left in between. Germline V gene sequence: CDR1 SGHRS, CDR2 YFSETQ. The CDR3 has 17 residues. In DNA, the CDR3 is TGCGCCAGCAGCCTGTACACGGGACTCCAATGGTCCTATGGCTACACCTTC. Its translation is CASSLYTGLQWSYGYTF.

The chain links TRBV29-1 to TRBJ1-6; D is uncertain. CDR1 SQVTM and CDR2 ANQGSEA come from the germline V gene. V lost 6 bases, J lost 6 bases, and 18 bases lay in between. The CDR3 sequence is 15 residues long. Here the CDR3 reads CSVRSSAGTNSPLHF. CDR3 DNA: TGCAGCGTACGTTCATCCGCAGGCACTAATTCACCCCTCCACTTT.

This chain links TRBV19 with TRBJ2-7; 7 positions agree with TRBD1. This CDR3 has 16 amino acids. Germline-derived CDR1 and CDR2 are LNHDA and SQIVND (reference sequence). With V trimmed by 4 bases and J by 2 bases, 11 bases remained unmatched. CDR3 nucleotide sequence: TGTGCCAGTAGTACCCATCCGGGACAGCGGACCTACGAGCAGTACTTC. Encoded protein: CASSTHPGQRTYEQYF. Supplemented by reference TRBV19 and TRBJ2-7, the full variable domain reads DGGITQSPKYLFRKEGQNVTLSCEQNLNHDAMYWYRQDPGQGLRLIYYSQIVNDFQKGDIAEGYSVSREKKESFPLTVTSAQKNPTAFYLCASSTHPGQRTYEQYFGPGTRLTVT.

The J gene is TRBJ1-2, the V gene TRBV5-1; D might be TRBD1 (6 bases). There are 16 residues in the CDR3. Trimming took off 1 base at V and 4 bases at J, with 17 bases between the two ends. Germline CDR1 reads SGHRS; CDR2 reads YFSETQ. This CDR3 reads CASSLRTAGLSYGYTF. The CDR3 region has the DNA TGCGCCAGCAGCTTGCGGACAGCCGGTTTAAGCTATGGCTACACCTTC.

The V and J genes are TRBV19 and TRBJ2-1, with 12 bases aligning to TRBD2. The CDR3 runs to 15 residues. CDR1 is LNHDA and CDR2 is SQIVND in the germline V gene (reference sequence). The V gene end was trimmed by 8 bases and the J gene end by 4 bases; junction bases not matched to a gene: 6. The CDR3 sequence is CASRGLAGPYNEQFF. The CDR3 nucleotides read TGTGCCAGTCGGGGACTAGCGGGTCCTTACAATGAGCAGTTCTTC.

The chain couples TRBV6-6 to TRBJ1-5; no definite D call. CDR3 length equals 14 residues. V gave up 5 bases and J gave up 1 base, with 9 bases separating them. Per the germline V gene, CDR1 is MNHNY and CDR2 is SVGAGI (reference sequence). The CDR3 DNA is TGTGCCAGCAGTCGGGCCGAAAGCAATCAGCCCCAGCATTTT. This sequence encodes CASSRAESNQPQHF.

The chain carries TRBV4-2 and TRBJ1-4, with a weak D call TRBD1 (6 bases). The CDR3 runs to 17 residues. Trimming took off 1 base at V and 7 bases at J, with 19 bases between the two ends. Germline V gene lookup returns CDR1 LGHNA and CDR2 YNFKEQ. The CDR3 region has the DNA TGTGCCAGCAGCCAAGGGCGAGAACAGGGCCGAGTTGAAAAACTGTTTTTT. Residues: CASSQGREQGRVEKLFF.

The V and J genes are TRBV3-1 (or the pseudogene TRBV3-2) and TRBJ2-5, with D perhaps matching TRBD1 (6 bases). The V end lost 1 base, the J end lost 3 bases, and 21 bases lay between the germline ends. The CDR3 covers 18 residues. Germline lookup yields CDR1 LGHDT and CDR2 YNNKEL (reference sequence). The CDR3 DNA reads TGTGCCAGCAGCCAAGTTGGGGGCGTAGCGCTAGCCGAAGAGACCCAGTACTTC. Translation: CASSQVGGVALAEETQYF.

The chain has TRBV18 and TRBJ2-7; 9 nucleotides line up with TRBD1. Losses at the gene ends were 3 bases for V and 2 bases for J; bases not matched to a gene: 2. CDR3 length: 14 residues. The germline V gene has CDR1 KGHSH and CDR2 LQKENI. The CDR3 region has the DNA TGTGCCAGCTCACCCGGGACAGGGACCTACGAGCAGTACTTC. It specifies CASSPGTGTYEQYF.

The V and J genes are TRBV7-2 and TRBJ1-1; 11 bases align to TRBD1. The CDR3 totals 15 residues. Germline V gene sequence: CDR1 SGHTA, CDR2 FQGNSA. Trimming at V came to 1 base and at J to 5 bases, leaving 3 bases not matched to a gene. As DNA, the CDR3 is TGTGCCAGCAGCTTAGTCGGGACAGGGGGTACTGAAGCTTTCTTT. It encodes CASSLVGTGGTEAFF.

The chain has TRBV6-2 or TRBV6-3 and TRBJ2-3, with TRBD2 identical over 9 bases. This CDR3 has 16 amino acids. Unmatched junction bases numbered 8, after V lost 5 bases and J lost 2 bases. Germline-derived CDR1 and CDR2 are MNHEY and SVGEGT. DNA of the CDR3: TGTGCCAGCAGTCCGGCGTCTAGCGGGATCACAGATACGCAGTATTTT. This encodes CASSPASSGITDTQYF.

The rearrangement links TRBV6-2 or TRBV6-3 to TRBJ2-3, with TRBD1 matching over 7 bases. The CDR3 loop spans 16 amino acids. V lost 6 bases to trimming and J lost 7 bases; unmatched junction nucleotides: 16. Germline CDR1 MNHEY, CDR2 SVGEGT. The CDR3 nucleotides are TGTGCCAGCAGCCTTGGGGGACAGCCCCGGAGGAATACGCAGTATTTT. This encodes CASSLGGQPRRNTQYF.

The chain couples TRBV3-1 (or the pseudogene TRBV3-2) to TRBJ1-4; 7 nucleotides line up with TRBD1. V was clipped by 0 bases and J by 4 bases; unmatched bases: 11. The CDR3 totals 18 residues. Looked up from germline, CDR1 is LGHDT and CDR2 is YNNKEL (reference sequence). The CDR3 nucleotides read TGTGCCAGCAGCCAAGATCTTTCGGCAGGGGGAAATAATGAAAAACTGTTTTTT. This sequence encodes CASSQDLSAGGNNEKLFF.

The chain is built from TRBV6-5 and TRBJ2-7, with 7 bases identical to TRBD1. Germline CDR1 and CDR2: MNHEY and SVGAGI. CDR3 length equals 15 residues. With 0 bases clipped from V and 4 bases from J, the junction kept 6 bases outside the gene matches. CDR3 sequence (DNA): TGTGCCAGCAGTTACTCCAGACAGGGCAATTACGAGCAGTACTTC. Protein sequence: CASSYSRQGNYEQYF.

In DNA, the CDR3 is TGTGCCAGCAGCTTAACAAAGATTCCGGGAGATACGCAGTATTTT. This codes for CASSLTKIPGDTQYF. V usage is TRBV7-2 and J usage is TRBJ2-3, with D uncertain. The CDR3 is made up of 15 amino acids. In germline, CDR1 is SGHTA, CDR2 FQGNSA. Trimming removed 2 bases at V and 5 bases at J, with 14 bases between. The complete variable domain, with remaining parts taken from reference TRBV7-2 and TRBJ2-3, reads GAGVSQSPSNKVTEKGKDVELRCDPISGHTALYWYRQSLGQGLEFLIYFQGNSAPDKSGLPSDRFSAERTGGSVSTLTIQRTQQEDSAVYLCASSLTKIPGDTQYFGPGTRLTVL.

J is TRBJ1-2 and V is TRBV6-5; tentatively, D is TRBD1 (5 bases). This CDR3 has 14 residues. CDR1 and CDR2 (germline): MNHEY, SVGAGI. Between the trimmed V and J ends, which lost 4 bases and 0 bases, there was a span of 9 bases. The CDR3 loop is CASSWGTSNYGYTF. The CDR3 DNA follows: TGTGCCAGCAGTTGGGGCACTTCTAACTATGGCTACACCTTC.

V is TRBV6-5 and J is TRBJ1-1, with TRBD1 identical over 7 bases. This CDR3 has 14 amino acids. Germline V gives CDR1 MNHEY, CDR2 SVGAGI. After removal of 6 bases from V and 2 bases from J, the junction contained 6 bases not matched to a gene. CDR3 amino acids: CASRQGPANTEAFF. The CDR3 DNA reads TGTGCCAGCAGACAGGGGCCTGCCAACACTGAAGCTTTCTTT.

The chain carries TRBV10-1 and TRBJ2-1; TRBD1 aligns across 8 bases. The CDR3 sequence is 14 residues long. The germline CDR1 and CDR2 sequences are WNHNN and SYGVQD (reference sequence). V was pared by 3 bases and J by 7 bases, with 5 bases of the junction left unmatched. CDR3 sequence: CASSDPGGGNEQFF. CDR3 nucleotides: TGCGCCAGCAGTGACCCAGGGGGCGGGAATGAGCAGTTCTTC.

The rearrangement joins TRBV7-8 to TRBJ1-2; D is undetermined. The CDR3 is 16 residues long. The V end lost 5 bases, the J end lost 5 bases, and 21 bases lay between the germline ends. Germline V gene data show CDR1 as SGHVS and CDR2 as FQNEAQ. The DNA for the CDR3 is TGTGCCAGCAGCCCCACCCCGAACCGGGAACTTTATGGCTACACCTTC. Translating it yields CASSPTPNRELYGYTF.